This T cell receptor beta chain was sequenced during a study of spatial heterogeneity in lung cancer. This clonotype is deemed medium-sized (0.01 to 0.1%). Being off target in a library aimed at alpha chains, this beta chain has a size of little meaning. MiXCR, run by TCRdb on the 5' RACE reads, gives a single entry per CDR3 protein. The repertoire consists of thousands of distinct CDR3 sequences, with approximately 16% occurring once and the leading ten covering 20% to 25%. Time point denoted: sample taken at primary tumor resection. Unsorted whole RNA from tumor, nontumor lung or frozen PBMC underwent sequencing. This sequence was found in a male donor with early-stage non-small cell lung cancer. Sequencing used normal lung tissue next to the tumor, obtained at surgery.

The CDR3 here is CASSLMTVTDTQYF. Here the CDR3 DNA reads TGTGCCAGCAGCTTAATGACGGTCACAGATACGCAGTATTTT. The chain joins TRBV7-8 to TRBJ2-3; D call uncertain. V lost 2 bases to trimming and J lost 2 bases, with 8 bases between them. The V gene's germline CDR1 is SGHVS and CDR2 FQNEAQ. The CDR3 runs 14 residues.